This TCR beta chain was recorded in a study of blood T cell repertoires in COVID-19. Per germline, CDR1 KGHDR and CDR2 SFDVKD. This CDR3 contains 15 residues. V shed 6 bases and J 7 bases; nucleotides not matched to a gene: 7. The protocol was immunoSEQ multiplex PCR, while the TCRdb copy is restricted to in-frame clones and leaves out a portion. Altogether 110,000 or so clones are present, around 81% being singletons, with the ten largest covering approximately 10%. The V and J genes are TRBV24-1 and TRBJ2-3, with 12 positions matching TRBD2. Sequenced: peripheral blood. The TCR was taken from a woman between 70 and 85 years old with acute or convalescent COVID-19. CDR3 protein: CATSPASGGVNTQYF. The CDR3 DNA reads TGTGCCACCAGTCCGGCTAGCGGGGGGGTGAATACGCAGTATTTT.